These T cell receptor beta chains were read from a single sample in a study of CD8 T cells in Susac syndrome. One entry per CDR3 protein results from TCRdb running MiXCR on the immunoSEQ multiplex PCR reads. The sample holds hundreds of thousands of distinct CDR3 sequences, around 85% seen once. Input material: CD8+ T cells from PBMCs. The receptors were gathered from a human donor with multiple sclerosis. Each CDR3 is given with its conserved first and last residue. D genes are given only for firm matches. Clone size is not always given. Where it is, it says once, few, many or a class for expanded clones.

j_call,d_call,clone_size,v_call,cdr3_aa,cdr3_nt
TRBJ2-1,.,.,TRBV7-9,CASSLLGEFSNEQFF,TGTGCCAGCAGCTTACTGGGCGAGTTCTCCAATGAGCAGTTCTTC
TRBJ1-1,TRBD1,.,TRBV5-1,CASSSKQGMNTEAFF,TGCGCCAGCAGCTCTAAACAGGGGATGAACACTGAAGCTTTCTTT
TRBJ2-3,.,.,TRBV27,CASSRTWVGAPGTQYF,TGTGCCAGCAGCCGGACATGGGTTGGGGCCCCTGGTACGCAGTATTTT
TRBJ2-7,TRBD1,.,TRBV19,CASSIGQGDSYEQYF,TGTGCCAGTAGTATAGGACAGGGGGATTCCTACGAGCAGTACTTC
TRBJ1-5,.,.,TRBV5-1,CASSPGAGNQPQHF,TGCGCCAGCAGCCCCGGGGCCGGCAATCAGCCCCAGCATTTT
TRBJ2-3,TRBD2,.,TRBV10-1,CASSESGLNTDTQYF,TGCGCCAGCAGTGAATCGGGACTAAACACAGATACGCAGTATTTT
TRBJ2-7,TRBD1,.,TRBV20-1,CSARADRDRGYEQYF,TGCAGTGCTAGGGCTGACCGGGACAGAGGATACGAGCAGTACTTC
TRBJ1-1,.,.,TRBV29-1,CSVVAPMNTEAFF,TGCAGCGTTGTGGCGCCCATGAACACTGAAGCTTTCTTT
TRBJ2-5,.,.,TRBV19,CASSRQDSSERETQYF,TGTGCCAGTAGCCGACAGGATAGCTCAGAACGAGAGACCCAGTACTTC
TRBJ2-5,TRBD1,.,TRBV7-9,CASSFDREETQYF,TGTGCCAGCAGCTTCGACAGGGAAGAGACCCAGTACTTC
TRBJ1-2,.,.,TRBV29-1,CSVERRVDGYTF,TGCAGCGTTGAGCGAAGGGTTGACGGCTACACCTTC
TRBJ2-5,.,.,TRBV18,CASSPTTGLPIQETQYF,TGTGCCAGCTCACCAACTACCGGGCTTCCTATCCAAGAGACCCAGTACTTC
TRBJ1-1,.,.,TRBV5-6,CASSHLSPEAFF,TGTGCCAGCAGCCACTTAAGCCCTGAAGCTTTCTTT
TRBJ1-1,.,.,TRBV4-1,CASSPGGGEAFF,TGCGCCAGCAGCCCGGGGGGGGGTGAAGCTTTCTTT
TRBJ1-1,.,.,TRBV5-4,CASRTNTEAFF,TGTGCCAGCAGAACGAACACTGAAGCTTTCTTT
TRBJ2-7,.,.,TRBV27,CASRGGHPYEQYF,TGTGCCAGCAGGGGGGGTCATCCCTACGAGCAGTACTTC
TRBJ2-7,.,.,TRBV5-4,CASALGAGGYEQYF,TGTGCCAGTGCTTTAGGCGCAGGAGGATACGAGCAGTACTTC
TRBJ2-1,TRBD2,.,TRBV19,CASSVLAGGSYNEQFF,TGTGCCAGTAGTGTTCTAGCGGGAGGGTCCTACAATGAGCAGTTCTTC
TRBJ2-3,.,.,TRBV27,CASGYRPSTDTQYF,TGTGCCAGCGGTTACAGACCTAGCACAGATACGCAGTATTTT
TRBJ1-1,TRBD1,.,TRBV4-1,CASSQDAQGGTEAFF,TGCGCCAGCAGCCAAGATGCGCAGGGGGGCACTGAAGCTTTCTTT
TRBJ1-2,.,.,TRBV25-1,CASSEKIGYGYTF,TGTGCCAGCAGTGAGAAGATCGGCTATGGCTACACCTTC
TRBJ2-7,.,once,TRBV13,CASSAPGQYEQYF,TGTGCCAGCAGCGCCCCAGGGCAGTACGAGCAGTACTTC
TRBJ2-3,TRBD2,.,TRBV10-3,CAIFSGGGTDTQYF,TGTGCCATATTTAGCGGGGGGGGCACAGATACGCAGTATTTT
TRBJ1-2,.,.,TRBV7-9,CASSLIPADNYGYTF,TGTGCCAGCAGCCTAATCCCCGCAGACAACTATGGCTACACCTTC
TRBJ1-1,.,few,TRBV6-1,CASSTGPNTEAFF,TGTGCCAGCAGTACAGGGCCGAACACTGAAGCTTTCTTT
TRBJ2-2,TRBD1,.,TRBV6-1,CASSEGTGMAGELFF,TGTGCCAGCAGTGAAGGGACAGGGATGGCCGGGGAGCTGTTTTTT
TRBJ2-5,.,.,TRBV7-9,CASSPDLRQETQYF,TGTGCCAGCAGCCCCGATCTCAGGCAAGAGACCCAGTACTTC
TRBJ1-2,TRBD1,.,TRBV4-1,CASSPGTGTPYGYTF,TGCGCCAGCAGCCCTGGGACAGGGACCCCCTATGGCTACACCTTC